This T cell receptor beta chain was obtained from a study of cytomegalovirus exposure and HLA in healthy donors. Study-level results: Among TCR beta chains, those listed as cytomegalovirus-associated numbered over 150. Roughly even sequencing depth across donors was the assumption behind the presence/absence analyses. Per a later analysis, roughly 17,000 TCR beta sequences showed association with HLA alleles at 0.05 false discovery rate. Under in vitro conditions, a few CMV-associated chains were confirmed as specific for CMV antigens.

Between the trimmed V and J ends, which lost 0 bases and 5 bases, there was a span of 16 bases. Germline CDR1 and CDR2: SGHAT and FQNNGV. The CDR3 extends over 16 amino acids. To note about this clone: Its target is not known.

Use of 60 Vbeta and 13 Jbeta primers characterized the PCR. Measured with immunoSEQ multiplex PCR; TCRdb has only the in-frame clones, and not every one. Of 150,000 to 250,000 clones listed, over 65% are singletons. The TCR was taken from a boy aged 2 to 10 in good health and CMV-seronegative. Input material: PBMCs. The chain carries TRBV11-2 and TRBJ1-1, with D possibly matching TRBD1 (6 bases). CDR3 amino acids: CASSLDSISRGTEAFF. The CDR3, as DNA: TGTGCCAGCAGCTTAGACAGCATCTCCAGGGGAACTGAAGCTTTCTTT. Looking up the rest from reference TRBV11-2 and TRBJ1-1 gives the full variable domain: EAGVAQSPRYKIIEKRQSVAFWCNPISGHATLYWYQQILGQGPKLLIQFQNNGVVDDSQLPKDRFSAERLKGVDSTLKIQPAKLEDSAVYLCASSLDSISRGTEAFFGQGTRLTVV.